The source of this TCR beta chain is a study of T cell responses to AZD1222 COVID-19 vaccine. This clone occurred once. Sequenced by immunoSEQ multiplex PCR; TCRdb stores in-frame clones only, minus some. The table lists 65,000 to 75,000 clones, under 90% of them singletons. With 1 base removed from V and 6 bases from J, the gap between germline ends came to 13 bases. CDR1 SNHLY and CDR2 FYNNEI come from the germline V gene. CDR3 length: 15 residues. The chain combines TRBV2 with TRBJ1-5, with D uncertain. The clonotype originates from an adult in good health. This specimen consisted of peripheral blood, obtained on day 0 of AZD1222 vaccination. This CDR3 reads CASSEESYESQPQHF. The DNA for the CDR3 is TGTGCCAGCAGTGAAGAGTCTTATGAAAGTCAGCCCCAGCATTTT.